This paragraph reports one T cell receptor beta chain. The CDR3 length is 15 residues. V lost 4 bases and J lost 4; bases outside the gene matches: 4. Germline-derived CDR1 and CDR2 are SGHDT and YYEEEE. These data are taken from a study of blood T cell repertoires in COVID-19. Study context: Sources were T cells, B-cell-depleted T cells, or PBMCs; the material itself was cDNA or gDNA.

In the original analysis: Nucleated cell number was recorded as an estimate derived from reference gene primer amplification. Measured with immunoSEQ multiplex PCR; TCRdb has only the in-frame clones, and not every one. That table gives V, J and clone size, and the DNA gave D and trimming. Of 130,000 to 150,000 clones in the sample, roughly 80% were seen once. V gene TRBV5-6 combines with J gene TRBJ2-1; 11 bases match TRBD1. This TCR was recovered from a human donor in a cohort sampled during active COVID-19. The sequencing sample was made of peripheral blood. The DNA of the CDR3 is TGTGCCAGCAGCGCGGGACAGGGGGAATACAATGAGCAGTTCTTC. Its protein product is CASSAGQGEYNEQFF.